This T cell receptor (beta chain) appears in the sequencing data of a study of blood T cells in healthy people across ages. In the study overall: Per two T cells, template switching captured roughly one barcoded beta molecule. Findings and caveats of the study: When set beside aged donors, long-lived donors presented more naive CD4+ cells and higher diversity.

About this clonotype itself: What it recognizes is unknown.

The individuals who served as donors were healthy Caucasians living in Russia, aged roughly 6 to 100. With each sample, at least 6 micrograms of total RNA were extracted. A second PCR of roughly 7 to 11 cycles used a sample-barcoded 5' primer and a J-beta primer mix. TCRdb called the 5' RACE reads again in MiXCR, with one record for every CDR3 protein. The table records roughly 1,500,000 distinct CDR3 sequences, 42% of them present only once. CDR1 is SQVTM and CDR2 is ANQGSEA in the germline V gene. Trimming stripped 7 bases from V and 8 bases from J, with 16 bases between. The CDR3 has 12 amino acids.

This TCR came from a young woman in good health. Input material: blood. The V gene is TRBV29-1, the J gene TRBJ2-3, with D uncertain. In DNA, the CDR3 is TGCAGCGCACCACTGGCGCGCGGTACGCAGTATTTT. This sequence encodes CSAPLARGTQYF.